The 32 T cell receptor beta chains in this list originate from one sample, sequenced in a study of blood T cells in healthy people across ages. Primed by a sample-barcoded 5' primer and a J-beta primer mix, a second PCR proceeded for 7 to 11 cycles. MiXCR, applied by TCRdb to the 5' RACE reads, yields one record per CDR3 protein. This table has some 1.6 million distinct CDR3 sequences, around 35% appearing once. Source material: blood. The source is a woman aged 25 to 39 in good health.

This clonotype was seen a handful of times. The CDR3 reads CASSPGEVNQPQHF. CDR3 coding DNA: TGCGCCAGCAGCCCCGGTGAAGTCAATCAGCCCCAGCATTTT. V gene TRBV5-1 combines with J gene TRBJ1-5; D gene unclear. CDR3 length equals 14 residues. Germline V gene sequence: CDR1 SGHRS, CDR2 YFSETQ. Trimming cost V 4 bases and J 3 bases, with 11 bases left between them. Full variable domain (missing parts from reference TRBV5-1 and TRBJ1-5): KAGVTQTPRYLIKTRGQQVTLSCSPISGHRSVSWYQQTPGQGLQFLFEYFSETQRNKGNFPGRFSGRQFSNSRSEMNVSTLELGDSALYLCASSPGEVNQPQHFGDGTRLSIL.

V and J are TRBV12-3 or TRBV12-4 and TRBJ2-1; D unclear. V lost 3 bases to trimming and J lost 0 bases, with 12 bases between them. CDR3 length equals 16 residues. Here the CDR3 reads CASSFRVLSSYNEQFF. DNA for the CDR3: TGTGCCAGCAGTTTTCGGGTCCTTAGCTCCTACAATGAGCAGTTCTTC.

This sequence joins TRBV7-9 and TRBJ1-1, with a possible D match to TRBD1 (5 bases). CDR3 size: 12 residues. Germline V gene lookup returns CDR1 SEHNR and CDR2 FQNEAQ (reference sequence). Trimming took 7 bases from V and 7 from J, leaving 13 bases between them. Here the CDR3 reads CASTLRGVEAFF. Here the CDR3 DNA reads TGTGCCAGCACCCTTAGGGGTGTTGAAGCTTTCTTT.

This clonotype occurred a few times. This chain connects TRBV14 to TRBJ1-2; D not certain. Per germline, CDR1 SGHDN and CDR2 FVKESK. There are 12 residues in the CDR3. V was pared by 5 bases and J by 3 bases, with 7 bases between. CDR3 protein: CASSARHYGYTF. Written as DNA, the CDR3 is TGTGCCAGCAGCGCCCGTCACTATGGCTACACCTTC.

The chain joins TRBV29-1 to TRBJ2-3; a possible D gene is TRBD1 (6 bases). The CDR3 length is 16 residues. Germline CDR1 and CDR2: SQVTM and ANQGSEA. V dropped 7 bases and J dropped 1 base, with 21 bases sitting between them. Written as DNA, the CDR3 is TGCAGCGCGACGGGCGGTACAGGGAGCGGCACAGATACGCAGTATTTT. Protein sequence: CSATGGTGSGTDTQYF.

The J gene is TRBJ1-4, the V gene TRBV7-9; D is unresolved. The germline gives CDR1 SEHNR, CDR2 FQNEAQ (reference sequence). The CDR3 contains 13 residues. Trimming took off 2 bases at V and 5 bases at J, with 6 bases between the two ends. CDR3 region: CASSLRMNEKLFF. In DNA form, the CDR3 reads TGTGCCAGCAGCTTACGAATGAATGAAAAACTGTTTTTT.

This chain joins TRBV7-2 and TRBJ1-2; TRBD1 aligns across 9 bases. J lost 6 bases, V lost 5 bases, and 10 bases had no gene match. This CDR3 has 15 amino acids. Germline V lookup: CDR1 SGHTA, CDR2 FQGNSA. The CDR3 nucleotides are TGTGCCAGCAGCCCCCAGGACGGGACAGGGCATGGCTACACCTTC. Translated, it gives CASSPQDGTGHGYTF.

The J gene is TRBJ2-3, the V gene TRBV20-1, with D possibly matching TRBD2 (6 bases). The germline V gene has CDR1 DFQATT and CDR2 SNEGSKA (reference sequence). This CDR3 is built from 15 residues. The ends were cut back, 6 bases at V and 1 base at J, with 17 bases in the middle. The CDR3 is CSAGLLSGGTDTQYF. The DNA of the CDR3 is TGCAGTGCCGGGCTTCTATCGGGGGGCACAGATACGCAGTATTTT.

J is TRBJ1-2 and V is TRBV30, with unresolved D. V gave up 0 bases and J gave up 4 bases, with 15 bases separating them. CDR1 is GTSNPN and CDR2 is SVGIG in the germline V gene (reference sequence). The CDR3 has 15 amino acids. The CDR3 DNA reads TGTGCCTGGAGTGTACGGTCCGAGATCCCCTATGGCTACACCTTC. Amino acids: CAWSVRSEIPYGYTF. Full variable domain (missing parts from reference TRBV30 and TRBJ1-2): SQTIHQWPATLVQPVGSPLSLECTVEGTSNPNLYWYRQAAGRGLQLLFYSVGIGQISSEVPQNLSASRPQDRQFILSSKKLLLSDSGFYLCAWSVRSEIPYGYTFGSGTRLTVV.

The rearrangement uses TRBV5-1 and TRBJ2-1, with D possibly being TRBD2 (5 bases). Germline-derived CDR1 and CDR2 are SGHRS and YFSETQ. The CDR3 consists of 15 residues. Deletions cut 0 bases from V and 0 bases from J, with 7 bases between. CDR3 in DNA: TGCGCCAGCAGCTTGGAACGGGACTCCTACAATGAGCAGTTCTTC. Protein sequence: CASSLERDSYNEQFF.

This clonotype was recorded a few times. The chain joins TRBV20-1 to TRBJ2-3; 8 positions match TRBD2. The CDR3 is 18 amino acids. The germline V gene encodes CDR1 DFQATT and CDR2 SNEGSKA (reference sequence). V gave up 1 base and J gave up 2 bases; unmatched junction bases: 14. CDR3 in amino acids: CSARVQWVREVYTDTQYF. The CDR3 DNA reads as TGCAGTGCTAGAGTTCAATGGGTGCGGGAGGTATACACAGATACGCAGTATTTT.

This clonotype was observed a handful of times. The chain carries TRBV6-1 and TRBJ1-2; no firm D call. Trimming pared 5 bases from V and 4 bases from J, leaving 11 bases between. The CDR3 contains 13 residues. Germline lookup yields CDR1 MNHNS and CDR2 SASEGT. CDR3 region: CASSRWILYGYTF. CDR3 nucleotides: TGTGCCAGCAGTCGGTGGATACTCTATGGCTACACCTTC.

This clonotype was found a few times. This chain links TRBV20-1 with TRBJ2-5; D uncertain. The CDR3 length is 14 residues. Looked up from germline, CDR1 is DFQATT and CDR2 is SNEGSKA (reference sequence). V was pared by 0 bases and J by 1 base, with 9 bases between. CDR3 amino acids: CSARETNLQETQYF. Here the CDR3 DNA reads TGCAGTGCTAGAGAGACCAACCTCCAAGAGACCCAGTACTTC.

A word on this clonotype: A junction boundary mismatches the germline segment, possibly from a read error. V is TRBV7-9 and J is TRBJ1-1, with 9 bases matching TRBD1. Germline-derived CDR1 and CDR2 are SEHNR and FQNEAQ (reference sequence). The CDR3 runs 14 residues. The CDR3 DNA reads as TGTTCCAGCAGCGGGACAGGGAAGAACACTGAAGCTTTCTTT. As protein: CSSSGTGKNTEAFF.

This clonotype has a single count. One end of the junction does not line up with germline, which may come from a read error. The chain uses TRBV7-9 and TRBJ2-3; the D call may be TRBD1 or TRBD2 (5 bases each). CDR1 is SEHNR and CDR2 is FQNEAQ in the germline V gene (reference sequence). CDR3 length: 15 residues. CDR3 sequence (DNA): TGTGCCAGCAGCCCAATAGACGGGGCCGGAGATACGCGGTATTTT. This codes for CASSPIDGAGDTRYF.

The rearrangement joins TRBV7-2 to TRBJ1-2, with D perhaps TRBD1 (6 bases). Germline V gene sequence: CDR1 SGHTA, CDR2 FQGNSA. The CDR3 totals 15 residues. Trimming took 0 bases from V and 7 from J, leaving 15 bases between them. The CDR3 coding sequence is TGTGCCAGCAGCTTAGCTGGGGGGCTTTTAAGTGGCTACACCTTC. Residues: CASSLAGGLLSGYTF.

This clonotype has at least ten counts. The gene calls are TRBV4-1 and TRBJ2-1, with D unclear. V lost 0 bases to trimming and J lost 8 bases, with 23 bases between them. Germline V lookup: CDR1 MGHRA, CDR2 YSYEKL. The length of the CDR3 is 18 residues. The CDR3 nucleotides are TGCGCCAGCAGCCAAGAACACATAGATTCGAAGGGTTGGGATGAGCAGTTCTTC. Translation gives CASSQEHIDSKGWDEQFF.

This rearrangement joins TRBV7-9 to TRBJ1-2, with 7 bases that match TRBD1. With 4 bases clipped from V and 8 bases from J, the junction kept 7 bases outside the gene matches. Germline CDR1 and CDR2: SEHNR and FQNEAQ (reference sequence). The CDR3 totals 13 residues. The CDR3 region has the DNA TGTGCCAGCAGCTCCGGGACAGCTTGGGGCTACACCTTC. Translating it yields CASSSGTAWGYTF.

This chain links TRBV12-3 or TRBV12-4 with TRBJ1-1, with D hard to call. V lost 6 bases and J 3 bases, leaving 8 bases between the germline ends. CDR3 length equals 12 residues. CDR3 DNA sequence: TGTGCCAGCAGCCAAACCTACACTGAAGCTTTCTTT. Residues: CASSQTYTEAFF.

The chain carries TRBV20-1 and TRBJ2-3; no clear D. V dropped 3 bases and J dropped 3 bases, with 13 bases sitting between them. Germline assignment: CDR1 DFQATT and CDR2 SNEGSKA (reference sequence). This CDR3 is 14 amino acids long. In DNA, the CDR3 is TGCAGTGCTAGGAAGTGGGGTGGGACAGATACGCAGTATTTT. This codes for CSARKWGGTDTQYF.

A few counts support this clonotype. The rearrangement uses TRBV7-2 and TRBJ2-7; no clear D gene. V lost 1 base and J lost 0, with 13 bases in between. CDR1 SGHTA and CDR2 FQGNSA come from the germline V gene. The CDR3 loop spans 16 amino acids. The CDR3: CASSLGLGFSSYEQYF. The DNA for the CDR3 is TGTGCCAGCAGCTTAGGGCTCGGCTTCAGCTCCTACGAGCAGTACTTC.

The chain links TRBV20-1 to TRBJ1-2; no reliable D call. Germline CDR1 is DFQATT and CDR2 is SNEGSKA (reference sequence). Deletions cut 5 bases from V and 0 bases from J, with 4 bases between. The CDR3 length is 11 residues. This CDR3 reads CSAFANYGYTF. For the CDR3, the DNA is TGCAGTGCTTTTGCTAACTATGGCTACACCTTC.

This clonotype was seen a few times. This chain joins TRBV5-1 and TRBJ2-3; 9 nucleotides align to TRBD2. V lost 2 bases to trimming and J lost 0 bases; unmatched junction nucleotides: 4. This CDR3 has 16 residues. Germline CDR1 reads SGHRS; CDR2 reads YFSETQ. The CDR3 sequence: CASSFGLASSTDTQYF. CDR3 coding DNA: TGCGCCAGCAGCTTCGGACTAGCGAGTAGCACAGATACGCAGTATTTT.

This clonotype was picked up a small number of times. Here the CDR3 reads CASTQTSGRAGDTQYF. As DNA, the CDR3 is TGTGCCAGCACCCAGACTAGCGGGAGGGCAGGAGATACGCAGTATTTT. The J gene is TRBJ2-3, the V gene TRBV6-2 or TRBV6-3, with 14 positions matching TRBD2. The V gene end was trimmed by 7 bases and the J gene end by 5 bases; junction bases not matched to a gene: 8. Looked up from germline, CDR1 is MNHEY and CDR2 is SVGEGT. The CDR3 is 16 residues long.

A few counts support this clonotype. V and J are TRBV7-9 and TRBJ2-3, with D possibly TRBD2 on 5 matching bases. The V gene lost 4 bases and the J gene lost 6 bases, with 11 bases spanning the gap. There are 13 residues in the CDR3. Germline V CDR1 and CDR2: SEHNR, FQNEAQ (reference sequence). The CDR3 region has the DNA TGTGCCAGCAGCTCGAATTCGGGGGATACGCAGTATTTT. Residues: CASSSNSGDTQYF.

The V gene is TRBV7-9, the J gene TRBJ1-2; D might be TRBD1 (5 bases). This CDR3 has 14 residues. Germline lookup yields CDR1 SEHNR and CDR2 FQNEAQ (reference sequence). V was cut by 5 bases and J by 7 bases, with 17 bases left in between. The chain's CDR3 is CASSPGGGPAGYTF. The DNA for the CDR3 is TGTGCCAGCAGCCCAGGCGGGGGACCCGCTGGCTACACCTTC. Together with reference TRBV7-9 and TRBJ1-2, the CDR3 gives the full variable domain: DTGVSQNPRHKITKRGQNVTFRCDPISEHNRLYWYRQTLGQGPEFLTYFQNEAQLEKSRLLSDRFSAERPKGSFSTLEIQRTEQGDSAMYLCASSPGGGPAGYTFGSGTRLTVV.

The genes are TRBV29-1 and TRBJ2-1; 8 nucleotides align to TRBD2. The CDR3 spans 16 residues. Germline trimming cut 1 base from V and 3 bases from J; bases unmatched to any gene: 8. The V gene's germline CDR1 is SQVTM and CDR2 ANQGSEA. CDR3 amino acids: CSVEVGLAGLYNEQFF. CDR3 nucleotides: TGCAGCGTTGAAGTAGGTTTAGCGGGGCTCTACAATGAGCAGTTCTTC.

This chain links TRBV20-1 with TRBJ1-5, with TRBD1 matching 10 bases. Germline V gene lookup returns CDR1 DFQATT and CDR2 SNEGSKA (reference sequence). The V gene end was trimmed by 6 bases and the J gene end by 4 bases; junction bases not matched to a gene: 15. The CDR3 is 17 residues long. This CDR3 reads CSAMLPGQGIINQPQHF. The CDR3 DNA is TGCAGTGCCATGTTACCGGGACAGGGGATTATTAATCAGCCCCAGCATTTT.

The chain combines TRBV20-1 with TRBJ2-5; unclear D gene. Germline CDR1 and CDR2: DFQATT and SNEGSKA (reference sequence). Trimming took 3 bases from V and 13 from J, leaving 15 bases between them. The CDR3 is made up of 11 amino acids. The CDR3 nucleotides read TGCAGTGCTAGGTGGGGTAACGAGCGGTACTTC. As protein: CSARWGNERYF.

The chain is built from TRBV25-1 and TRBJ1-2, with 7 positions matching TRBD1. This CDR3 is 13 amino acids long. Germline CDR1 and CDR2: MGHDK and SYGVNS. Trimming took 1 base from V and 7 from J; bases not matched to a gene: 3. Here the CDR3 DNA reads TGTGCCAGCAGTGAATTTACAGGGGTTGGCTACACCTTC. This codes for CASSEFTGVGYTF.

The V gene is TRBV7-2, the J gene TRBJ2-2; possibly TRBD1 or TRBD2 for D (7 bases each). With 5 bases removed from V and 6 bases from J, the gap between germline ends came to 13 bases. CDR3 length: 14 residues. The germline V gene has CDR1 SGHTA and CDR2 FQGNSA. CDR3 DNA: TGTGCCAGCAGCCCCAGGGGGGGTTCCGGGGAGCTGTTTTTT. Protein product: CASSPRGGSGELFF.

The chain uses TRBV5-1 and TRBJ1-1; D uncertain. V was shortened by 2 bases and J by 2 bases, with 10 bases between the two germline ends. In germline, CDR1 is SGHRS, CDR2 YFSETQ. The CDR3 contains 14 residues. CDR3 residues: CASSFTLPNTEAFF. CDR3 nucleotides: TGCGCCAGCAGCTTTACGCTTCCCAACACTGAAGCTTTCTTT.